The 14 T cell receptor beta chains below were found in one sample sequenced in a study of CD8 T cells in Susac syndrome. The authors reverse transcribed 0.5 to 1 ug RNA with random hexamers. TCRdb analysed the immunoSEQ multiplex PCR reads with MiXCR anew, one entry per CDR3 protein. Of more than 110,000 distinct CDR3 sequences listed, about 95% are singletons. The specimen was CD4+ T cells from PBMCs. All receptors come from a human donor with Susac syndrome.

The chain links TRBV9 to TRBJ2-1; maybe TRBD1 (5 bases). The V end was cut by 3 bases, the J end by 11 bases, with 15 bases between. The V gene's germline CDR1 is SGDLS and CDR2 YYNGEE. The CDR3 is 13 residues long. The CDR3 DNA is TGTGCCAGCAGCGAGGACACCCTGGGGAAGCAGTTCTTC. Protein product: CASSEDTLGKQFF.

The chain couples TRBV9 to TRBJ2-1, with TRBD2 matching 14 bases. The CDR3 spans 15 residues. The V and J ends lost 2 bases and 8 bases, in that order; junction bases with no gene match: 3. The V gene's germline CDR1 is SGDLS and CDR2 YYNGEE. CDR3 nucleotides: TGTGCCAGCAGCGTGACTAGCGGGGGGGCCTATGAGCAGTTCTTC. Translating gives CASSVTSGGAYEQFF.

V is TRBV21-1 and J is TRBJ1-2; TRBD1 is taken as the D call from the table, unchecked against the DNA. TRBV21-1 is assigned pseudogene status. The CDR3 length is 15 residues. The CDR3 nucleotides are TGTGCCAGCAGCACCAAGCGGGCGCCGGACTATGGCTACACCTTC. Its translation: CASSTKRAPDYGYTF.

In nucleotides, the CDR3 is TGCGCCAGCAGTCATGTTAGATATGGTGGCTACACCTTC. It is translated as CASSHVRYGGYTF. The chain links TRBV23-1 to TRBJ1-2; D remains ambiguous. TRBV23-1 is an open reading frame whose function is uncertain. This CDR3 is 13 amino acids long. Trimming took 3 bases from V and 7 from J, leaving 12 bases between them.

This clonotype was detected only once. This rearrangement joins TRBV12-3 or TRBV12-4 to TRBJ2-3; 8 bases map to TRBD2. The CDR3 is made up of 15 amino acids. J gave up 0 bases and V 10 bases, and 9 bases lay outside the gene matches. CDR3 sequence: CATRFSGASTDTQYF. The CDR3 DNA follows: TGTGCCACCCGTTTTAGCGGGGCGAGCACAGATACGCAGTATTTT.

The V and J genes are TRBV5-1 and TRBJ1-1, with a weak D call TRBD1 (6 bases). CDR1 is SGHRS and CDR2 is YFSETQ in the germline V gene. Between the trimmed V and J ends, which lost 0 bases and 1 base, there was a span of 7 bases. The CDR3 spans 14 residues. For the CDR3, the DNA is TGCGCCAGCAGCTTGGAGGGGGGGAACACTGAAGCTTTCTTT. It encodes CASSLEGGNTEAFF.

Only a few counts were recorded for this clonotype. J is TRBJ2-7 and V is TRBV20-1; D gene ambiguous. This CDR3 comprises 12 residues. V lost 1 base to trimming and J lost 5 bases, with 9 bases between them. Germline V gives CDR1 DFQATT, CDR2 SNEGSKA (reference sequence). In nucleotides, the CDR3 is TGCAGTGCTAGAGGGCCTTGGAACGAGCAGTACTTC. Translated: CSARGPWNEQYF.

The rearrangement joins TRBV12-3 or TRBV12-4 to TRBJ2-1; D possibly corresponds to TRBD1 (6 bases). CDR3 size: 14 residues. V shed 3 bases and J shed 9 bases, with 15 bases lying between them. The CDR3 DNA sequence: TGTGCCAGCAGTTTGAAGGGGTCGGACAGTGAGCAGTTCTTC. As protein: CASSLKGSDSEQFF.

The J gene is TRBJ1-6, the V gene TRBV18, with no clear D. This CDR3 comprises 15 residues. CDR1 is KGHSH, CDR2 LQKENI, per germline. V was trimmed by 3 bases and J by 7 bases, leaving 13 bases between them. This CDR3 is CASSPGGSWNSPLHF. CDR3 in DNA: TGTGCCAGCTCACCGGGAGGGAGTTGGAATTCACCCCTCCACTTT.

This chain joins TRBV29-1 and TRBJ1-1, with unresolved D. There are 13 residues in the CDR3. V was trimmed by 6 bases and J by 1 base, leaving 12 bases between them. CDR1 and CDR2 (germline): SQVTM, ANQGSEA. The CDR3 is CSVSWRGNTEAFF. Here the CDR3 DNA reads TGCAGCGTCTCCTGGAGAGGGAACACTGAAGCTTTCTTT.

The V call is TRBV15, the J call TRBJ1-2; D gene ambiguous. This CDR3 is 16 amino acids long. Germline V gene lookup returns CDR1 LNHNV and CDR2 YYDKDF (reference sequence). With 0 bases removed from V and 8 bases from J, the gap between germline ends came to 19 bases. This CDR3 reads CATSRDRTQRFNGYTF. The CDR3 coding sequence is TGTGCCACCAGCAGAGATCGGACGCAAAGATTCAACGGCTACACCTTC.

This rearrangement joins TRBV4-1 to TRBJ1-4, with TRBD1 as a possible D gene (6 bases). Per germline, CDR1 MGHRA and CDR2 YSYEKL. The length of the CDR3 is 16 residues. V lost 4 bases and J 8 bases, leaving 20 bases between the germline ends. The CDR3 spells CASSPTTWGGGEKLFF. The CDR3 DNA sequence: TGCGCCAGCAGCCCCACCACCTGGGGAGGGGGAGAAAAACTGTTTTTT.

V gene TRBV27 combines with J gene TRBJ1-6; no firm D call. Germline assignment: CDR1 MNHEY and CDR2 SMNVEV (reference sequence). V lost 8 bases, J lost 3 bases, and 8 bases lay in between. The CDR3 spans 13 residues. The CDR3, as DNA: TGTGCCAGCCGAATAGACTATAATTCACCCCTCCACTTT. Its translation is CASRIDYNSPLHF.

The chain couples TRBV7-2 to TRBJ2-7; 8 bases agree with TRBD1. CDR3 length equals 14 residues. J gave up 0 bases and V 5 bases, and 3 bases lay outside the gene matches. From germline, CDR1 is SGHTA and CDR2 FQGNSA. CDR3 sequence: CASSVGQGSYEQYF. In nucleotides, the CDR3 is TGTGCCAGCAGCGTTGGACAGGGCTCCTACGAGCAGTACTTC. The full variable domain, in which reference TRBV7-2 and TRBJ2-7 provide the parts outside the CDR3, is GAGVSQSPSNKVTEKGKDVELRCDPISGHTALYWYRQSLGQGLEFLIYFQGNSAPDKSGLPSDRFSAERTGGSVSTLTIQRTQQEDSAVYLCASSVGQGSYEQYFGPGTRLTVT.